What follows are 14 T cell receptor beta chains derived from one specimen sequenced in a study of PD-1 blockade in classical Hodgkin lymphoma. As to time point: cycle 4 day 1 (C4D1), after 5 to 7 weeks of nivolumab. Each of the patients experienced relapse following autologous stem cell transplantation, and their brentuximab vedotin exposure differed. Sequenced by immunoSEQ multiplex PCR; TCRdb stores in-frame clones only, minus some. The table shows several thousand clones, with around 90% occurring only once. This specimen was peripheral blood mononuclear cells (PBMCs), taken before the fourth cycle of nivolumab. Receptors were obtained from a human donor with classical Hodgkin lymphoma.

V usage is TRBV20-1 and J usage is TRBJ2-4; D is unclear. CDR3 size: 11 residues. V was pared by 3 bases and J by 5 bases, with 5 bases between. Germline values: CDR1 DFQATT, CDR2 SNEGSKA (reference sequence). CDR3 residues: CSASIQNIQYF. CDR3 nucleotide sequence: TGCAGTGCTAGTATACAAAACATTCAGTACTTC.

The CDR3 protein is CASSLVWGTLNYGYTF. In nucleotides, the CDR3 is TGTGCCAGCAGCTTAGTATGGGGTACTTTGAACTATGGCTACACCTTC. The rearrangement joins TRBV7-8 to TRBJ1-2; the D is unclear. The germline CDR1 and CDR2 sequences are SGHVS and FQNEAQ. V lost 1 base to trimming and J lost 2 bases, with 14 bases between them. The CDR3 runs to 16 residues.

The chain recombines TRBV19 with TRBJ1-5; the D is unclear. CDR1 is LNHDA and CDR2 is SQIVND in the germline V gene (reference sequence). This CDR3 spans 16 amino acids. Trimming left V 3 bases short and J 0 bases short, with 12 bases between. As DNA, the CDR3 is TGTGCCAGTAGTATTTTGGTGGATTATAGCAATCAGCCCCAGCATTTT. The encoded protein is CASSILVDYSNQPQHF.

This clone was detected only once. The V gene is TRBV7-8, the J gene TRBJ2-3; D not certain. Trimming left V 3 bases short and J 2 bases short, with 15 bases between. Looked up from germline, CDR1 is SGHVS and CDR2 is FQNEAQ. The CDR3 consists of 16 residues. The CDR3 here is CASSFFAPGVTDTQYF. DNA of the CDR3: TGTGCCAGCAGCTTCTTTGCCCCAGGAGTCACAGATACGCAGTATTTT.

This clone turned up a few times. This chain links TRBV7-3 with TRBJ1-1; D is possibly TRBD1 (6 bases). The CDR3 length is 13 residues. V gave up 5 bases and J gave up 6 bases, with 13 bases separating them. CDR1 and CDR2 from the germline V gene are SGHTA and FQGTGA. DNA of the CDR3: TGTGCCAGCAGCACCTCACAGGGAGCTGAAGCTTTCTTT. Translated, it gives CASSTSQGAEAFF.

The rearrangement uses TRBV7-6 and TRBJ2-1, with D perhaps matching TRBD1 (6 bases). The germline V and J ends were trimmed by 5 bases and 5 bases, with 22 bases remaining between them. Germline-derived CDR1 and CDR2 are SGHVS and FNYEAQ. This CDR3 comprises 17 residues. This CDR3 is CASSRDKLDRTNNEQFF. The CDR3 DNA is TGTGCCAGCAGCCGCGATAAACTTGACAGGACCAACAATGAGCAGTTCTTC.

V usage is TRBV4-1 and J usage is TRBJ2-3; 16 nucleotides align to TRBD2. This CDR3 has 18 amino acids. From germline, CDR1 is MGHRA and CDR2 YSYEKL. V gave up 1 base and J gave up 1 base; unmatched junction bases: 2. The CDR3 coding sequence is TGCGCCAGCAGCCAAGGGGGACTAGCGGGAGGGGGCACAGATACGCAGTATTTT. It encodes CASSQGGLAGGGTDTQYF.

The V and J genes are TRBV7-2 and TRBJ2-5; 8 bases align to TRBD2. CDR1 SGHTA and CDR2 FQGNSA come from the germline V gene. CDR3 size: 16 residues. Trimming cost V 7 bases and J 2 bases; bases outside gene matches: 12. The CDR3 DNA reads TGTGCCAGCAACACCCCCCGCGCTAGCGGGCAAGAGACCCAGTACTTC. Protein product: CASNTPRASGQETQYF.

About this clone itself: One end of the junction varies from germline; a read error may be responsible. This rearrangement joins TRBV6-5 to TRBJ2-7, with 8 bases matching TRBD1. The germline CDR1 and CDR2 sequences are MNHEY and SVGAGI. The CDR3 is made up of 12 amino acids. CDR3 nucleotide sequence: TGTGCCAGCAGTTCAGGGGGCCTTTTATTTAACTTC. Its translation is CASSSGGLLFNF.

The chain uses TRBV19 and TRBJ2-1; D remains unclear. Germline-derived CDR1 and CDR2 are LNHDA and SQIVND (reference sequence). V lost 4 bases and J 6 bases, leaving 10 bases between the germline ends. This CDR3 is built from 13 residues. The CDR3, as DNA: TGTGCCAGTAGTACCTCCCATGTCAATGAGCAGTTCTTC. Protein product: CASSTSHVNEQFF.

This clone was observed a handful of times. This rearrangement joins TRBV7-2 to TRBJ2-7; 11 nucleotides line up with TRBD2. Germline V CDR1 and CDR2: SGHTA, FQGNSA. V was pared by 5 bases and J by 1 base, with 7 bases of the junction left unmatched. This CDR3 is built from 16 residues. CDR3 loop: CASSKTSSGGSYEQYF. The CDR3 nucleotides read TGTGCCAGCAGCAAAACCTCTAGCGGGGGGTCCTACGAGCAGTACTTC. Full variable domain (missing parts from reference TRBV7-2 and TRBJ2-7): GAGVSQSPSNKVTEKGKDVELRCDPISGHTALYWYRQSLGQGLEFLIYFQGNSAPDKSGLPSDRFSAERTGGSVSTLTIQRTQQEDSAVYLCASSKTSSGGSYEQYFGPGTRLTVT.

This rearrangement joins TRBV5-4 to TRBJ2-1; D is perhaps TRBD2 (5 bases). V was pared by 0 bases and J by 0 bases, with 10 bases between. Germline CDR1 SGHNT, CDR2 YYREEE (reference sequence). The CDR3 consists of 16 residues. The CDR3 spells CASSLAGSSSYNEQFF. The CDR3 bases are TGTGCCAGCAGCTTGGCGGGGTCGAGCTCCTACAATGAGCAGTTCTTC.

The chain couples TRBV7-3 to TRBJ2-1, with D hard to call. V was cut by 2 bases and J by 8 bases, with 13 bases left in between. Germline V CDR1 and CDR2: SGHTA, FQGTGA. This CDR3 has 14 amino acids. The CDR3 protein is CASSLDGPLDEQFF. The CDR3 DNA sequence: TGTGCCAGCAGCTTAGACGGACCCCTCGATGAGCAGTTCTTC.

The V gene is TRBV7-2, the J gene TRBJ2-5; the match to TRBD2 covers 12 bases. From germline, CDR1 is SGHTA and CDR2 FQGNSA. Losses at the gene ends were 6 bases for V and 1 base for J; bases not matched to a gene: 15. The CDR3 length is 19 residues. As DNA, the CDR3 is TGTGCCAGCAGATCACAAGGAATAGGACTAGCGGGAATCCAAGAGACCCAGTACTTC. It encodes CASRSQGIGLAGIQETQYF.